The 29 T cell receptor beta chains in this list originate from one sample, sequenced in a study of T cells in tuberculosis. Clones were read by immunoSEQ multiplex PCR, and TCRdb kept only the in-frame ones, dropping some. The repertoire includes 55,000 to 65,000 clones, around 86% of them detected once, and 9.5% to 15% sits in the top ten. Thawed, overnight-rested PBMC were stained with GMM-loaded CD1B tetramer, viability dye and anti-CD3, then sorted. CD1B tetramers were loaded with Rhodococcus equi-derived C32 glucose monomycolate. The sample taken for sequencing was CD1b-GMM tetramer-negative cells sorted from PBMCs. These receptors all come from an adult woman with latent tuberculosis.

The chain carries TRBV9 and TRBJ1-6, with D unresolved. The CDR3 length is 14 residues. V was trimmed by 0 bases and J by 6 bases, leaving 7 bases between them. In germline, CDR1 is SGDLS, CDR2 YYNGEE. The CDR3 protein is CASSVDFSNSPLHF. DNA for the CDR3: TGTGCCAGCAGCGTAGACTTTTCTAATTCACCCCTCCACTTT.

The chain links TRBV6-4 to TRBJ2-1; D might be TRBD1 (6 bases). CDR1 and CDR2 from the germline V gene are MRHNA and SNTAGT. The germline V and J ends were trimmed by 3 bases and 0 bases, with 18 bases remaining between them. The CDR3 loop spans 18 amino acids. CDR3 coding DNA: TGTGCCAGCAGTGAATTCTGGGCTACAGGGAGCTCCTACAATGAGCAGTTCTTC. This sequence encodes CASSEFWATGSSYNEQFF.

The J gene is TRBJ1-5, the V gene TRBV6-4; weak D call: TRBD1 (5 bases). Germline assignment: CDR1 MRHNA and CDR2 SNTAGT. The CDR3 consists of 16 residues. Trimming stripped 4 bases from V and 1 base from J, with 14 bases between. CDR3 nucleotide sequence: TGTGCCAGCAGTGGCGGTCGGGGGGTAAGCAATCAGCCCCAGCATTTT. Translation: CASSGGRGVSNQPQHF.

This clone was detected only once. The chain has TRBV5-6 and TRBJ1-4; D gene ambiguous. The CDR3 totals 13 residues. The germline gives CDR1 SGHDT, CDR2 YYEEEE. V dropped 6 bases and J dropped 6 bases, with 12 bases sitting between them. The CDR3 region is CASTREGHEKLFF. CDR3 coding DNA: TGTGCCAGCACCCGGGAGGGTCATGAAAAACTGTTTTTT.

The rearrangement joins TRBV28 to TRBJ1-2; TRBD1 aligns across 9 bases. Germline V CDR1 and CDR2: MDHEN, SYDVKM. With 7 bases clipped from V and 4 bases from J, the junction kept 7 bases outside the gene matches. CDR3 length: 14 residues. The CDR3 DNA reads as TGTGCCAGCACCCAAGGGGACAGGGCCTATGGCTACACCTTC. Amino acid sequence: CASTQGDRAYGYTF.

The V and J genes are TRBV28 and TRBJ1-5; the D gene is possibly TRBD1 (6 bases). The germline V gene has CDR1 MDHEN and CDR2 SYDVKM. The CDR3 loop spans 12 amino acids. Trimming removed 4 bases at V and 7 bases at J, with 8 bases between. CDR3 amino acids: CASSSGVQPQHF. CDR3 DNA: TGTGCCAGCAGTTCAGGGGTACAGCCCCAGCATTTT.

The chain links TRBV4-2 to TRBJ2-1; TRBD1 matches at 11 bases. From germline, CDR1 is LGHNA and CDR2 YNFKEQ. CDR3 length: 16 amino acids. Trimming cost V 5 bases and J 8 bases; bases outside gene matches: 11. The CDR3 DNA reads as TGTGCCAGCAGCTGGGCGGGACAGGGGGGATTCGATGAGCAGTTCTTC. This codes for CASSWAGQGGFDEQFF.

This sequence joins TRBV7-8 and TRBJ1-5; D unclear. CDR1 is SGHVS, CDR2 FQNEAQ, per germline. The V gene lost 5 bases and the J gene lost 2 bases, with 22 bases spanning the gap. The CDR3 contains 18 residues. For the CDR3, the DNA is TGTGCCAGCAGCCCCGGGTCTTTTCTACCCGGGGGCAATCAGCCCCAGCATTTT. This sequence encodes CASSPGSFLPGGNQPQHF. The whole variable domain, remainder taken from reference TRBV7-8 and TRBJ1-5, is GAGVSQSPRYKVAKRGQDVALRCDPISGHVSLFWYQQALGQGPEFLTYFQNEAQLDKSGLPSDRFFAERPEGSVSTLKIQRTQQEDSAVYLCASSPGSFLPGGNQPQHFGDGTRLSIL.

V gene TRBV14 combines with J gene TRBJ2-7, with TRBD2 identical over 13 bases. This CDR3 region has 16 residues. V shed 1 base and J 10 bases; nucleotides not matched to a gene: 10. CDR1 SGHDN and CDR2 FVKESK come from the germline V gene. The CDR3 loop is CASSQGTGLAGSKQYF. The CDR3 DNA follows: TGTGCCAGCAGCCAAGGCACGGGACTAGCGGGATCGAAACAGTACTTC.

This clone was seen a few times. CDR3 nucleotides: TGTGCCAGCAGCTCGAGACAGGGTGGCACAGATACGCAGTATTTT. It specifies CASSSRQGGTDTQYF. The chain links TRBV7-2 to TRBJ2-3; 7 bases match TRBD1. The CDR3 is made up of 15 amino acids. Germline trimming cut 4 bases from V and 1 base from J; bases unmatched to any gene: 5. CDR1 and CDR2 from the germline V gene are SGHTA and FQGNSA.

The chain combines TRBV4-3 with TRBJ1-1; D possibly corresponds to TRBD1 (6 bases). The germline gives CDR1 LGHNA, CDR2 YSLEER. The CDR3 spans 15 residues. With 1 base removed from V and 2 bases from J, the gap between germline ends came to 11 bases. The CDR3 here is CASSQGRGSNTEAFF. CDR3 coding DNA: TGCGCCAGCAGCCAAGGCAGGGGATCTAACACTGAAGCTTTCTTT.

The chain has TRBV5-1 and TRBJ2-7, with TRBD1 matching over 8 bases. The germline V gene has CDR1 SGHRS and CDR2 YFSETQ. J lost 0 bases, V lost 4 bases, and 6 bases had no gene match. This CDR3 has 15 residues. CDR3 sequence reads: CASSPGQARSYEQYF. In DNA form, the CDR3 reads TGCGCCAGCAGCCCGGGACAGGCGCGCTCCTACGAGCAGTACTTC.

The sample holds a few counts of this clone. The chain has TRBV2 and TRBJ2-5, with 7 bases matching TRBD2. CDR1 is SNHLY and CDR2 is FYNNEI in the germline V gene. This CDR3 region has 14 residues. The trim removed 1 base at V and 3 bases at J, leaving 2 bases unmatched. CDR3 protein: CASSEGTSKETQYF. In DNA form, the CDR3 reads TGTGCCAGCAGTGAAGGGACTAGTAAAGAGACCCAGTACTTC. Based on the CDR3 plus reference TRBV2 and TRBJ2-5, the full variable domain is EPEVTQTPSHQVTQMGQEVILRCVPISNHLYFYWYRQILGQKVEFLVSFYNNEISEKSEIFDDQFSVERPDGSNFTLKIRSTKLEDSAMYFCASSEGTSKETQYFGPGTRLLVL.

This chain uses TRBV20-1 with TRBJ1-2; D call uncertain. Trimming cost V 6 bases and J 7 bases, with 9 bases left between them. CDR1 is DFQATT and CDR2 is SNEGSKA in the germline V gene (reference sequence). The CDR3 covers 10 residues. The CDR3 is CSAKSVGYTF. CDR3 nucleotide sequence: TGCAGTGCCAAGTCGGTTGGCTACACCTTC.

The chain is built from TRBV5-1 and TRBJ2-1; 11 positions match TRBD2. CDR3 length equals 14 residues. CDR1 and CDR2 from the germline V gene are SGHRS and YFSETQ. V lost 2 bases, J lost 6 bases, and 1 base stayed unmatched. The CDR3 DNA reads as TGCGCCAGCAGCTTTAGCGGGGGGGCCAATGAGCAGTTCTTC. Protein: CASSFSGGANEQFF.

A single count supports this clone. V is TRBV30 and J is TRBJ1-2; no clear D gene. The ends were cut back, 0 bases at V and 6 bases at J, with 14 bases in the middle. Germline lookup yields CDR1 GTSNPN and CDR2 SVGIG (reference sequence). The CDR3 sequence is 14 residues long. CDR3 sequence (DNA): TGTGCCTGGAGTGTACTCCCTCCGACTGATGGCTACACCTTC. Its protein is CAWSVLPPTDGYTF.

This clone appeared once. Sequence at one end of the junction differs from germline and may be a read error. The chain has TRBV4-2 and TRBJ2-3; 8 bases are a match to TRBD1. The germline CDR1 and CDR2 sequences are LGHNA and YNFKEQ. There are 20 residues in the CDR3. CDR3 in DNA: TGTGCCAGCAGCAAAGACACAGGGGGAGGACAGGTAGAGGGTCGTAATACGCAGTATTTT. This encodes CASSKDTGGGQVEGRNTQYF.

This clone has just a few counts. This chain joins TRBV28 and TRBJ2-3; 9 bases are a match to TRBD1. The ends lost 6 bases at V and 2 bases at J; junction bases unmatched: 6. The CDR3 is 15 residues long. The germline V gene has CDR1 MDHEN and CDR2 SYDVKM. The CDR3 nucleotides read TGTGCCAGCAGGAACAGGGGGCGAGTCACAGATACGCAGTATTTT. It codes for CASRNRGRVTDTQYF.

The V call is TRBV29-1, the J call TRBJ2-2, with D hard to call. The germline V gene has CDR1 SQVTM and CDR2 ANQGSEA. Deletions cut 5 bases from V and 4 bases from J, with 14 bases between. The CDR3 is made up of 14 amino acids. The CDR3: CSVPRVPSTGELFF. The CDR3 bases are TGCAGCGTTCCCCGGGTCCCCTCCACCGGGGAGCTGTTTTTT.

V gene TRBV5-6 combines with J gene TRBJ1-5, with a weak D call TRBD1 (5 bases). Germline V gene sequence: CDR1 SGHDT, CDR2 YYEEEE. The length of the CDR3 is 17 residues. V was clipped by 2 bases and J by 3 bases, with 18 bases between them. CDR3 loop: CASSFYPRQTPNQPQHF. CDR3 DNA sequence: TGTGCCAGCAGCTTTTATCCCAGACAGACCCCCAATCAGCCCCAGCATTTT.

The CDR3 DNA sequence: TGTGCCAGCAGCGCAGGGGGCGTGGGCCAAGAGACCCAGTACTTC. It translates to CASSAGGVGQETQYF. The chain links TRBV28 to TRBJ2-5, with 8 nucleotides matching TRBD1. This CDR3 contains 15 residues. In germline, CDR1 is MDHEN, CDR2 SYDVKM. With V trimmed by 6 bases and J by 1 base, 7 bases remained unmatched.

The chain combines TRBV7-9 with TRBJ2-7; 11 bases align to TRBD2. The CDR3 consists of 17 residues. CDR1 and CDR2 (germline): SEHNR, FQNEAQ (reference sequence). The trim removed 4 bases at V and 2 bases at J, leaving 10 bases unmatched. The CDR3 sequence: CASSSSRGTSGTYEQYF. DNA of the CDR3: TGTGCCAGCAGCTCCAGTCGGGGGACTAGCGGAACCTACGAGCAGTACTTC.

This clone has a single count. V is TRBV7-2 and J is TRBJ1-2; TRBD1 matches at 8 bases. Germline-derived CDR1 and CDR2 are SGHTA and FQGNSA. This CDR3 comprises 15 residues. With V trimmed by 3 bases and J by 3 bases, 6 bases remained unmatched. The CDR3 nucleotides are TGTGCCAGCAGCTTGAGACAGGGGAGCTACTATGGCTACACCTTC. As protein: CASSLRQGSYYGYTF.

The chain joins TRBV4-2 to TRBJ1-4; no definite D call. Germline V gene lookup returns CDR1 LGHNA and CDR2 YNFKEQ. Trimming removed 0 bases at V and 1 base at J, with 6 bases between. The CDR3 runs to 15 residues. CDR3 amino acids: CASSQDPLTNEKLFF. CDR3 in DNA: TGTGCCAGCAGCCAAGATCCCTTAACTAATGAAAAACTGTTTTTT.

This chain links TRBV4-2 with TRBJ2-5; 8 nucleotides agree with TRBD1. The germline CDR1 and CDR2 sequences are LGHNA and YNFKEQ. Trimming cost V 3 bases and J 3 bases; bases outside gene matches: 9. The length of the CDR3 is 16 residues. CDR3 DNA sequence: TGTGCCAGCAGCCAGGGCGTAGGACAGGGAAAAGAGACCCAGTACTTC. Translated: CASSQGVGQGKETQYF.

V usage is TRBV27 and J usage is TRBJ1-1; D not resolved. V was trimmed by 1 base and J by 7 bases, leaving 10 bases between them. The CDR3 length is 13 residues. Per germline, CDR1 MNHEY and CDR2 SMNVEV (reference sequence). The CDR3, as DNA: TGTGCCAGCAGTTTATACCGGGAGGGTGAAGCTTTCTTT. Its translation is CASSLYREGEAFF.

The rearrangement uses TRBV2 and TRBJ2-7; maybe TRBD2 (5 bases). This CDR3 contains 14 residues. V lost 5 bases to trimming and J lost 3 bases, with 14 bases between them. Per the germline V gene, CDR1 is SNHLY and CDR2 is FYNNEI. The CDR3 is CASSPGLIIYEQYF. The DNA of the CDR3 is TGTGCCAGCAGTCCCGGACTTATAATCTACGAGCAGTACTTC.

The J gene is TRBJ2-7, the V gene TRBV27; 9 bases map to TRBD1. This CDR3 has 15 residues. Trimming at V came to 6 bases and at J to 3 bases, leaving 9 bases not matched to a gene. The germline V gene encodes CDR1 MNHEY and CDR2 SMNVEV (reference sequence). Written as DNA, the CDR3 is TGTGCCAGCAGAGGACAGGGGTCCAGAAACTACGAGCAGTACTTC. The encoded protein is CASRGQGSRNYEQYF.

Comment on this clone: Germline and junction disagree at one end, which may indicate a read error. The V call is TRBV30, the J call TRBJ2-1; the D gene is possibly TRBD2 (6 bases). Germline V gives CDR1 GTSNPN, CDR2 SVGIG (reference sequence). The CDR3 length is 13 residues. The CDR3 is CAWSVTSYDEQFF. CDR3 nucleotides: TGTGCCTGGAGTGTAACTAGCTACGATGAGCAGTTCTTC.